This T cell receptor (beta chain) was retrieved from a study of cytomegalovirus exposure and HLA in healthy donors. Study results and caveats: The likely origin of a cluster of highly shared sequence variants was a sequencing artifact.

As regards this clone: Its antigen is undetermined.

V shed 0 bases and J shed 6 bases, with 7 bases lying between them. The CDR3 length is 12 residues. Germline CDR1 and CDR2: SGHTS and YDEGEE. Primers: 60 Vbeta forward and 13 Jbeta reverse. The method was immunoSEQ multiplex PCR; TCRdb's version includes in-frame clones alone and lacks a portion of them. This table holds some 180,000 clones, 73% found once. The V gene is TRBV5-8, the J gene TRBJ2-7, with D unresolved. Sequencing was performed on PBMCs. The sequence was collected from a woman between 18 and 29 years old in good health and CMV-seropositive. This CDR3 reads CASSLAQIEQYF. CDR3 in DNA: TGTGCCAGCAGCTTGGCCCAGATCGAGCAGTACTTC. Drawing the rest from reference TRBV5-8 and TRBJ2-7, the complete variable domain is EAGVTQSPTHLIKTRGQQATLRCSPISGHTSVYWYQQALGLGLQFLLWYDEGEERNRGNFPPRFSGRQFPNYSSELNVNALELEDSALYLCASSLAQIEQYFGPGTRLTVT.